The present entry profiles one T cell receptor (beta chain) with its context. Its target is not known. The data originate from a study of cytomegalovirus exposure and HLA in healthy donors. Study results and caveats: As a later analysis revealed, the rate of TCR association differed by HLA locus, with DRB1 most and HLA-C fewest.

This PCR relied on a set of 60 Vbeta primers and 13 Jbeta primers. Clones were read by immunoSEQ multiplex PCR, and TCRdb kept only the in-frame ones, dropping some. The ten most abundant clones cover roughly 1.4% of a sample with some 130,000 clones. The CDR3 totals 12 residues. V lost 7 bases to trimming and J lost 7 bases; unmatched junction nucleotides: 5. Germline assignment: CDR1 SQVTM and CDR2 ANQGSEA. The chain recombines TRBV29-1 with TRBJ1-1, with TRBD1 identical over 11 bases. The sequenced sample was PBMCs. The clonotype comes from a woman aged 40-49 years in good health and CMV-seronegative. CDR3 residues: CSAGQGAGEAFF. The CDR3 DNA sequence: TGCAGCGCTGGACAGGGGGCGGGTGAAGCTTTCTTT.